This T cell receptor beta chain was identified in a study of technical replicates of blood from a handful of donors (dated by TCRdb to 2016 to 2017). Points on this clone: Its target antigen remains unknown. Within one base of it there is no much larger clone, and no base qualities were kept.

According to the germline V gene, CDR1 reads SGHRS and CDR2 reads YFSETQ. The CDR3 contains 14 residues, cysteine and phenylalanine counted. The read is trimmed to its CDR3 DNA, 42 bases read in frame from base 1. The trim is 0 bases for V and 3 bases for J, with a gap of 8 bases between the germline ends. The library was generated by the immunoSEQ multiplex PCR assay. In its TCRdb copy, this immuneACCESS table keeps in-frame sequences only and misses some clones. Where compared with another copy, unresolved V genes explain less than half of these, and the others have no known cause. Recorded for this sample are under 50,000 clones; around 96% of them occurred a single time. Roughly 0.39% of the sample comes from the top ten.

This sequence originates from a human donor in good health. Specimen: T cells isolated from PBMCs. This chain joins TRBV5-1 to TRBJ2-3; the D region possibly corresponds to TRBD2 (5 bases align). The DNA reads TGCGCCAGCAGCTTGGGGCCGGGGACAGATACGCAGTATTTT. This codes for CASSLGPGTDTQYF.